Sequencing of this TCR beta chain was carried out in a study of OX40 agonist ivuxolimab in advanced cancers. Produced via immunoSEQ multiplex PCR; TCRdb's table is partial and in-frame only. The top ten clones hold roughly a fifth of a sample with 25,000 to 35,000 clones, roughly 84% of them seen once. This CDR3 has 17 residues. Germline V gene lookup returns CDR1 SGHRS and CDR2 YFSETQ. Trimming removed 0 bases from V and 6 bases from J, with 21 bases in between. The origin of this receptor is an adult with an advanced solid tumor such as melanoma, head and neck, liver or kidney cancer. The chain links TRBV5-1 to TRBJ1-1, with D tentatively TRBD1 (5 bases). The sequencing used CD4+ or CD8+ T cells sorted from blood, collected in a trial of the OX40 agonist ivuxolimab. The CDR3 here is CASSLGHMKGLTSEAFF. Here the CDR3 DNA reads TGCGCCAGCAGCTTGGGACACATGAAGGGGCTAACATCTGAAGCTTTCTTT.